This TCR beta chain was sequenced in a study of response to subunit inactivated influenza vaccine. Study-level findings and limits: Only a handful of new T cells, the authors suggested, are recruited with each seasonal influenza vaccination.

V gave up 6 bases and J gave up 3 bases, with 12 bases separating them. CDR1 is ENHRY and CDR2 is SYGVKD in the germline V gene. This CDR3 contains 13 residues. MiXCR was run by TCRdb on the RT-PCR reads, yielding one entry per CDR3 protein. This table holds about 570,000 distinct CDR3 sequences, approximately 10% found once. This clonotype was found many times. Its antigen is currently unknown. The sample also formed part of further work on T cells expressing NK-cell markers. That source notes: TCR beta libraries carry UMIs added by 5'RACE template switching. Repertoires of TCR beta were obtained from T cells sorted as CD3+CD56+NKG2C+, CD3+CD56+NKG2C- and CD3+CD56-NKG2C+. In the group of eight sequenced donors, seven were HCMV-seropositive and one was seronegative. The study left the HCMV specificity of expanded NKG2C+ T cell clones unresolved.

The sequence was collected from a middle-aged man who received an inactivated influenza vaccine. The sequencing used PBMCs from blood, collected on the day of vaccination. The rearrangement joins TRBV10-3 to TRBJ2-7; a possible D gene is TRBD1 (6 bases). The CDR3 is CAISKGTYYEQYF. In DNA, the CDR3 is TGTGCCATCAGCAAGGGGACATACTACGAGCAGTACTTC.